Following are 25 T cell receptor beta chains from one sample sequenced in a study of cytomegalovirus exposure and HLA in healthy donors. The data were produced by immunoSEQ multiplex PCR, yet TCRdb's version contains in-frame clones alone and is incomplete. The table lists about 180,000 clones, approximately 81% of them singletons, with about 15% in the top ten. Sequenced input: PBMCs. The receptors derive from a young man in good health and CMV-seropositive.

This clone has a handful of counts. This rearrangement joins TRBV6-6 to TRBJ2-3; D gene unclear. V was clipped by 8 bases and J by 3 bases, with 6 bases between them. CDR1 and CDR2 (germline): MNHNY, SVGAGI (reference sequence). The CDR3 extends over 11 amino acids. Here the CDR3 reads CASLRTDTQYF. The CDR3 region has the DNA TGTGCCAGCCTAAGAACAGATACGCAGTATTTT.

Written as DNA, the CDR3 is TGTGCCAGTATCGCACACAGTGAAGCTTTCTTT. Its translation: CASIAHSEAFF. The V gene is TRBV19, the J gene TRBJ1-1; D gene ambiguous. The CDR3 length is 11 residues. Deletions cut 7 bases from V and 7 bases from J, with 10 bases between. Germline loops: CDR1 LNHDA, CDR2 SQIVND (reference sequence).

This chain uses TRBV27 with TRBJ2-1, with TRBD2 matching 9 bases. The germline V gene encodes CDR1 MNHEY and CDR2 SMNVEV (reference sequence). CDR3 size: 18 residues. Trimming at V came to 2 bases and at J to 0 bases, leaving 8 bases not matched to a gene. The DNA of the CDR3 is TGTGCCAGCAGTTTAAGCGGGAGGCCCTCGAGCTCCTACAATGAGCAGTTCTTC. Protein sequence: CASSLSGRPSSSYNEQFF.

J is TRBJ1-2 and V is TRBV7-2; TRBD1 matches 7 bases. The ends lost 3 bases at V and 5 bases at J; junction bases unmatched: 6. CDR3 size: 14 residues. Germline V gene sequence: CDR1 SGHTA, CDR2 FQGNSA. This CDR3 is CASSFDRAYYGYTF. The CDR3 region has the DNA TGTGCCAGCAGCTTTGACAGGGCCTATTATGGCTACACCTTC.

Here the CDR3 DNA reads TGTGCCAGCAGCCTTTGGGGGGGAGCGGATCAGCCCCAGCATTTT. Translated: CASSLWGGADQPQHF. The gene calls are TRBV7-9 and TRBJ1-5; D may be TRBD1 (5 bases). Germline V CDR1 and CDR2: SEHNR, FQNEAQ (reference sequence). V lost 5 bases and J lost 5, with 16 bases in between. This CDR3 contains 15 residues.

This chain links TRBV6-1 with TRBJ1-2; the match to TRBD1 covers 9 bases. The CDR3 runs to 15 residues. Germline CDR1 is MNHNS and CDR2 is SASEGT. V lost 1 base and J lost 5; bases outside the gene matches: 5. The CDR3 DNA reads as TGTGCCAGCAGTGAAGGGGGACAGGGCCGGTATGGCTACACCTTC. Amino acid sequence: CASSEGGQGRYGYTF.

The V and J genes are TRBV27 and TRBJ2-1; 9 positions agree with TRBD1. The germline gives CDR1 MNHEY, CDR2 SMNVEV (reference sequence). The CDR3 is 16 amino acids. J gave up 3 bases and V 6 bases, and 9 bases lay outside the gene matches. CDR3 nucleotide sequence: TGTGCCAGCAGGAGACCCGGGACAGGGCTCTACAATGAGCAGTTCTTC. It is translated as CASRRPGTGLYNEQFF.

V gene TRBV10-3 combines with J gene TRBJ1-1; 7 bases agree with TRBD1. CDR3 size: 13 residues. Germline assignment: CDR1 ENHRY and CDR2 SYGVKD. The ends lost 5 bases at V and 4 bases at J; junction bases unmatched: 4. The CDR3 region is CAISTGDPTEAFF. Here the CDR3 DNA reads TGTGCCATCAGTACAGGGGACCCCACTGAAGCTTTCTTT.

The rearrangement links TRBV5-4 to TRBJ2-5, with D possibly being TRBD1 (5 bases). V was clipped by 1 base and J by 9 bases, with 19 bases between them. Per germline, CDR1 SGHNT and CDR2 YYREEE (reference sequence). CDR3 size: 15 residues. The CDR3 DNA is TGTGCCAGCAGCTTGAGGGGCCCCCAACTCTATTCCCAGTACTTC. This codes for CASSLRGPQLYSQYF.

There are a few counts of this clone. The rearrangement joins TRBV28 to TRBJ1-5, with a weak D call TRBD1 (6 bases). CDR3 size: 14 residues. Germline V gives CDR1 MDHEN, CDR2 SYDVKM. V was cut by 6 bases and J by 7 bases, with 16 bases left in between. The chain's CDR3 is CASSEGGARQPQHF. CDR3 sequence (DNA): TGTGCCAGCAGCGAGGGGGGGGCGAGGCAGCCCCAGCATTTT.

This chain uses TRBV5-1 with TRBJ2-5; D may be TRBD2 (5 bases). CDR1 is SGHRS, CDR2 YFSETQ, per germline. The CDR3 spans 14 residues. V shed 4 bases and J shed 1 base, with 11 bases lying between them. CDR3 loop: CASSLGRAQETQYF. The CDR3 DNA sequence: TGCGCCAGCAGCCTTGGGCGGGCCCAAGAGACCCAGTACTTC.

V and J are TRBV7-2 and TRBJ1-1; 9 bases agree with TRBD1. This CDR3 is 14 amino acids long. Trimming at V came to 4 bases and at J to 1 base, leaving 1 base not matched to a gene. In germline, CDR1 is SGHTA, CDR2 FQGNSA. CDR3 nucleotide sequence: TGTGCCAGCAGCTCGGGACAGGGGAACACTGAAGCTTTCTTT. Protein product: CASSSGQGNTEAFF. Complete variable domain (other parts from reference TRBV7-2 and TRBJ1-1): GAGVSQSPSNKVTEKGKDVELRCDPISGHTALYWYRQSLGQGLEFLIYFQGNSAPDKSGLPSDRFSAERTGGSVSTLTIQRTQQEDSAVYLCASSSGQGNTEAFFGQGTRLTVV.

The chain uses TRBV6-1 and TRBJ2-7, with 7 bases that match TRBD2. This CDR3 is built from 14 residues. Losses at the gene ends were 3 bases for V and 1 base for J; bases not matched to a gene: 3. From germline, CDR1 is MNHNS and CDR2 SASEGT. The CDR3 nucleotides are TGTGCCAGCAGTGAGCGGGGGAAGTCCTACGAGCAGTACTTC. Its translation is CASSERGKSYEQYF.

The gene calls are TRBV6-5 and TRBJ2-7; 9 bases map to TRBD1. V was clipped by 0 bases and J by 7 bases; unmatched bases: 7. Germline V lookup: CDR1 MNHEY, CDR2 SVGAGI. The CDR3 spans 15 residues. The CDR3 coding sequence is TGTGCCAGCAGTTACTCGTACAGGGGGCTGGGGGAGCAGTACTTC. Translating gives CASSYSYRGLGEQYF.

The chain employs TRBV30 and TRBJ2-7; D possibly corresponds to TRBD1 (6 bases). The CDR3 has 12 amino acids. From germline, CDR1 is GTSNPN and CDR2 SVGIG (reference sequence). The V end lost 6 bases, the J end lost 1 base, and 10 bases lay between the germline ends. CDR3 amino acids: CACHRDSYEQYF. CDR3 nucleotides: TGTGCCTGCCACAGGGATTCCTACGAGCAGTACTTC.

This CDR3 is CASRRGTTGTGDYGYTF. As DNA, the CDR3 is TGTGCCAGCAGGAGAGGGACTACCGGGACAGGAGACTATGGCTACACCTTC. V is TRBV2 and J is TRBJ1-2; 8 bases map to TRBD1. Germline assignment: CDR1 SNHLY and CDR2 FYNNEI. This CDR3 region has 17 residues. V shed 6 bases and J 3 bases; nucleotides not matched to a gene: 15.

In this sample, this clone turned up a few times. V gene TRBV28 combines with J gene TRBJ2-7, with D possibly TRBD2 on 5 matching bases. The CDR3 covers 17 residues. The ends were cut back, 5 bases at V and 3 bases at J, with 23 bases in the middle. Germline V gives CDR1 MDHEN, CDR2 SYDVKM. The CDR3 region is CASSRGRGRITYYEQYF. CDR3 DNA: TGTGCCAGCAGTCGCGGGCGCGGGCGAATTACTTACTACGAGCAGTACTTC.

The CDR3: CASSPDRVNEQFF. The DNA of the CDR3 is TGCGCCAGCAGCCCGGACAGGGTAAATGAGCAGTTCTTC. The chain combines TRBV5-1 with TRBJ2-1; 8 nucleotides agree with TRBD1. Germline trimming cut 4 bases from V and 7 bases from J; bases unmatched to any gene: 4. The CDR3 totals 13 residues. CDR1 is SGHRS and CDR2 is YFSETQ in the germline V gene.

This clone is a singleton in its sample. This chain uses TRBV4-2 with TRBJ2-1; 9 bases match TRBD2. The germline gives CDR1 LGHNA, CDR2 YNFKEQ. The CDR3 is 16 residues long. V lost 3 bases, J lost 5 bases, and 8 bases stayed unmatched. CDR3 DNA sequence: TGTGCCAGCAGCCAGATGATGGGCGGGGGGGACAATGAGCAGTTCTTC. This encodes CASSQMMGGGDNEQFF.

The chain is built from TRBV5-1 and TRBJ1-3; D is perhaps TRBD1 (5 bases). V was clipped by 0 bases and J by 8 bases, with 9 bases between them. Germline CDR1 SGHRS, CDR2 YFSETQ. The CDR3 spans 13 residues. The CDR3 DNA reads as TGCGCCAGCAGCTTGGAGGGGCTGGACACCATATATTTT. Translated, it gives CASSLEGLDTIYF.

The chain has TRBV11-2 and TRBJ1-6; D call uncertain. Per germline, CDR1 SGHAT and CDR2 FQNNGV. The CDR3 runs to 15 residues. The ends were cut back, 5 bases at V and 11 bases at J, with 19 bases in the middle. The DNA for the CDR3 is TGTGCCAGCAGCCGAGGGTGGGAGAGCAATACACCCCTCCACTTT. Its protein product is CASSRGWESNTPLHF.

This chain joins TRBV4-2 and TRBJ2-7, with no clear D. Germline CDR1 is LGHNA and CDR2 is YNFKEQ. The length of the CDR3 is 16 residues. The V and J ends lost 2 bases and 1 base respectively, with 15 bases between them. Here the CDR3 DNA reads TGTGCCAGCAGCCAATCTGAGGTTGCTGGGTCCTACGAGCAGTACTTC. Translation: CASSQSEVAGSYEQYF.

CDR3 nucleotides: TGTGCCAGCAGTGGTGGACAGGAGAGCTCTGGGGCCAACGTCCTGACTTTC. Encoded protein: CASSGGQESSGANVLTF. The rearrangement joins TRBV6-1 to TRBJ2-6, with TRBD1 identical over 7 bases. The CDR3 runs 17 residues. Germline V CDR1 and CDR2: MNHNS, SASEGT. The V and J ends lost 4 bases and 0 bases, in that order; junction bases with no gene match: 6.

This sequence joins TRBV27 and TRBJ1-6; D gene ambiguous. The CDR3 has 13 residues. Germline CDR1 reads MNHEY; CDR2 reads SMNVEV (reference sequence). Trimming stripped 7 bases from V and 6 bases from J, with 10 bases between. The DNA for the CDR3 is TGTGCCAGCACGTGGGCTGTTAATTCACCCCTCCACTTT. This gives the protein CASTWAVNSPLHF.

V and J are TRBV6-5 and TRBJ1-2, with 9 bases identical to TRBD1. V was pared by 10 bases and J by 7 bases, with 13 bases of the junction left unmatched. The CDR3 is 14 amino acids. Germline V gene lookup returns CDR1 MNHEY and CDR2 SVGAGI. The CDR3 spells CATFTFGTGLGYTF. CDR3 in DNA: TGTGCCACCTTTACATTCGGGACAGGGCTTGGCTACACCTTC.